The sequence of this T cell receptor beta chain was determined in a study of T cell repertoires in cytomegalovirus infection. The CDR3 spans 17 residues. Trimming cost V 8 bases and J 0 bases; bases outside gene matches: 9. In germline, CDR1 is SNHLY, CDR2 FYNNEI. The sample holds many counts of this clonotype. TCRdb reprocessed the reads via MiXCR and lists one record per CDR3 protein. The table records approximately 490,000 distinct CDR3 sequences, approximately 10% of them present only once. The source material was PBMCs. This receptor was identified in a human donor in good health (CMV status not recorded). Some clones in this sample may be carry-over from other donors' samples. The J gene is TRBJ2-6, the V gene TRBV2; 8 bases map to TRBD1. CDR3 sequence reads: CASLSRDRSSGANVLTF. In DNA, the CDR3 is TGTGCCAGCCTCTCCCGGGACAGGAGCTCTGGGGCCAACGTCCTGACTTTC.